Below, 3 T cell receptor beta chains from the same sample are listed, as sequenced in a study of cytomegalovirus exposure and HLA in healthy donors. Assay used: immunoSEQ multiplex PCR; TCRdb lists only in-frame clones, some missing. The repertoire has around 60,000 clones, 96% of them found once; the top ten carry 0.9% to 1.5%. Sequences were obtained from PBMCs. The receptors come from a woman between 18 and 30 years old in good health and CMV-seronegative.

V is TRBV30 and J is TRBJ2-7; no firm D call. Between the trimmed V and J ends, which lost 2 bases and 3 bases, there was a span of 8 bases. Germline V gene lookup returns CDR1 GTSNPN and CDR2 SVGIG (reference sequence). This CDR3 has 12 residues. The CDR3 bases are TGTGCCTGGAGTCGGGTTTTCTACGAGCAGTACTTC. This sequence encodes CAWSRVFYEQYF.

This chain connects TRBV7-2 to TRBJ2-7, with 8 bases lining up with TRBD2. In germline, CDR1 is SGHTA, CDR2 FQGNSA. Trimming cost V 1 base and J 4 bases; bases outside gene matches: 6. There are 15 residues in the CDR3. CDR3 sequence reads: CASSLEAGGGYEQYF. The CDR3 nucleotides read TGTGCCAGCAGCTTAGAGGCGGGGGGTGGGTACGAGCAGTACTTC.

V gene TRBV19 combines with J gene TRBJ1-6; D unclear. CDR1 is LNHDA and CDR2 is SQIVND in the germline V gene (reference sequence). The CDR3 length is 16 residues. V dropped 5 bases and J dropped 0 bases, with 11 bases sitting between them. CDR3 coding DNA: TGTGCCAGTAGTCACCGCCCCAGCTCCTATAATTCACCCCTCCACTTT. It encodes CASSHRPSSYNSPLHF.